The next 5 T cell receptor beta chains were all read from a single sample in a study of CD8+ T cells in alopecia areata. Following extraction, RNA underwent reverse transcription to cDNA, which served as the sequencing template. Some clones are missing from TCRdb's copy, which holds only in-frame ones; the method was immunoSEQ multiplex PCR. The repertoire holds more than 110,000 clones, around 50% seen once, with about a sixth in the top ten. Treatment defined: oral pan-JAK inhibitor, 5-10 mg twice daily. Source: CD8+ T cells sorted from blood, taken at week 4, from a patient treated with tofacitinib. All receptors come from a human donor with alopecia areata.

This clone was observed a handful of times. Germline is not matched at one junction end, which may reflect a read error. The CDR3: CAISDGLAGGDNEQFF. The DNA of the CDR3 is TGTGCCATCAGTGACGGGCTAGCGGGGGGGGACAATGAGCAGTTCTTC. The V call is TRBV6-1, the J call TRBJ2-1, with TRBD2 matching over 12 bases. Germline CDR1 is MNHNS and CDR2 is SASEGT. The CDR3 has 16 residues.

CDR3 nucleotide sequence: TGTGCCAGCAGCGTAGACAGGCACGGGGCCGGGGAGCTGTTTTTT. Amino acids: CASSVDRHGAGELFF. This chain uses TRBV9 with TRBJ2-2; D is possibly TRBD1 or TRBD2 (5 bases each). Germline loops: CDR1 SGDLS, CDR2 YYNGEE. Trimming stripped 0 bases from V and 6 bases from J, with 12 bases between. The CDR3 sequence is 15 residues long.

The genes are TRBV4-1 and TRBJ1-1, with a possible D match to TRBD1 (6 bases). CDR1 and CDR2 (germline): MGHRA, YSYEKL. Trimming left V 2 bases short and J 3 bases short, with 19 bases between. This CDR3 spans 17 amino acids. CDR3 amino acids: CASSQPIGGDRYTEAFF. The CDR3 DNA reads as TGCGCCAGCAGCCAACCCATAGGGGGGGATCGATACACTGAAGCTTTCTTT.

The sample holds a few counts of this clone. The chain links TRBV29-1 to TRBJ2-3, with a weak D call TRBD2 (6 bases). There are 13 residues in the CDR3. The V and J ends lost 7 bases and 3 bases respectively, with 14 bases between them. The germline V gene has CDR1 SQVTM and CDR2 ANQGSEA. CDR3 residues: CSARESGTDTQYF. In nucleotides, the CDR3 is TGCAGCGCCCGGGAGAGTGGGACAGATACGCAGTATTTT.

This rearrangement joins TRBV7-8 to TRBJ2-7, with D unresolved. V was pared by 2 bases and J by 5 bases, with 16 bases between. CDR3 size: 15 residues. Germline V CDR1 and CDR2: SGHVS, FQNEAQ. This chain's CDR3 is CASSLFPGSVHEQYF. The CDR3 bases are TGTGCCAGCAGCTTATTCCCTGGATCGGTCCACGAGCAGTACTTC. Together with reference TRBV7-8 and TRBJ2-7, the CDR3 gives the full variable domain: GAGVSQSPRYKVAKRGQDVALRCDPISGHVSLFWYQQALGQGPEFLTYFQNEAQLDKSGLPSDRFFAERPEGSVSTLKIQRTQQEDSAVYLCASSLFPGSVHEQYFGPGTRLTVT.